The T cell receptor (beta chain) under discussion was sequenced for a study of Ad26.COV2.S vaccination and SARS-CoV-2 variants. J was trimmed by 0 bases and V by 3 bases; bases with no gene match: 6. In germline, CDR1 is LNHNV, CDR2 YYDKDF (reference sequence). The length of the CDR3 is 17 residues. Treatment meaning: roughly 19 received Ad26.COV2.S at low or high dose, single or two shots; roughly 5 received placebo; per-sample allocation not given. It was on day 63 after the first vaccine or placebo injection that samples were taken. Adults aged 18-55 years in Boston included the donor. Some clones are missing from TCRdb's copy, which holds only in-frame ones; the method was immunoSEQ multiplex PCR. Here the sample spans 300,000 to 500,000 clones, approximately 86% being singletons.

The receptor was derived from a person aged 18 to 65 who received the Ad26.COV2.S COVID-19 vaccine or a placebo. The material was peripheral blood, obtained in a trial of Ad26.COV2.S vaccine versus placebo. J is TRBJ2-3 and V is TRBV15; 10 bases match TRBD2. The CDR3 region has the DNA TGTGCCACCAGCAGGTGGCTAGCGGGGGCTAGCACAGATACGCAGTATTTT. This gives the protein CATSRWLAGASTDTQYF.